This T cell receptor (beta chain) was captured in a study of T cell responses to AZD1222 COVID-19 vaccine. Study outcomes and limitations: Spike-specific TCR depth and breadth grew after two AZD1222 doses.

The germline V gene has CDR1 MGHRA and CDR2 YSYEKL. Germline trimming cut 1 base from V and 7 bases from J; bases unmatched to any gene: 4. The CDR3 sequence is 14 residues long. Clones were read by immunoSEQ multiplex PCR, and TCRdb kept only the in-frame ones, dropping some. The table includes 150,000 to 170,000 clones, about 87% detected once. About this clone itself: Its antigen is undetermined.

The TCR comes from an adult in good health. This material consisted of peripheral blood, taken on day 0 of AZD1222 vaccination. J is TRBJ2-1 and V is TRBV4-1, with 7 bases aligning to TRBD2. The CDR3 sequence is CASSQVGGGNEQFF. Written as DNA, the CDR3 is TGCGCCAGCAGCCAAGTCGGGGGAGGGAATGAGCAGTTCTTC.